This T cell receptor (beta chain) was retrieved from a study of tumor-infiltrating lymphocytes in primary liver carcinoma. Each 20-30 mg portion of unsorted bulk tissue served as the source for co-extraction of RNA and DNA. Every patient in the cohort had a primary liver carcinoma. That carcinoma was treated by surgical resection. Chronic HBV infection, which was untreated, was present in the patients. Regarding the study as a whole: Tumor specimens were characterized by a significantly higher top-250-clone fraction than blood (p = 0.039).

The CDR3 has 13 residues. Germline loops: CDR1 SGHDT, CDR2 YYEEEE. Regarding this clonotype: What it recognizes is unknown. The junction departs from the called germline gene at one end, perhaps through a read error.

Starting material of about 480 ng total RNA yielded TCR beta cDNA via a constant-region primer. ARM-PCR, slightly modified, supplied the TCR beta libraries through three nested multiplex PCR rounds. The first two PCR rounds used TRBV1-TRBV30 forward primers with a C-beta reverse primer, 9 to 10 cycles each. Each CDR3 protein is one row after TCRdb ran MiXCR on the multiplex PCR reads. Of over 35,000 distinct CDR3 sequences in the sample, approximately 73% were seen once. The sample taken for sequencing was liver tumor tissue from sampling region 2. Subset noted: tumor region T2, inferior pole. The chain joins TRBV5-6 to TRBJ1-2, with unresolved D. This clonotype was obtained from a middle-aged man with primary liver carcinoma and hepatitis B virus infection. This CDR3 is CPSSLDHEAGYTF. The CDR3 DNA reads TGCCCCAGCAGCTTGGACCACGAGGCTGGCTACACCTTC.